This TCR beta chain was found in a study of PD-1 blockade in classical Hodgkin lymphoma (dated by TCRdb to about 2020). Notes on the research overall: Nivolumab dosing was 3 mg/kg intravenously every 2 weeks, continuing until either disease progression or unacceptable toxicity. To define a peripheral blood immune signature of response to PD-1 blockade in classical Hodgkin lymphoma, the study combined TCR beta sequencing with CyTOF. What the work shows at the level of the full study, not this receptor alone: Patients starting nivolumab less than 1 year after ASCT had lower diversity and were excluded from later analyses to avoid confounding by immune reconstitution. Trial patients achieving complete response had baseline diversity similar to newly diagnosed patients, whereas partial responders and progressors had significantly lower diversity. Baseline TCR diversity was reported to be lower in newly diagnosed patients than in healthy donors, and even lower in relapsed/refractory patients. CD4+ but not CD8+ TCR diversity rose significantly by C4D1 (p=0.0027 vs p=0.16), most apparent in complete responders (p=0.02). The study was limited to a single clinical trial cohort, and causes of repertoire differences, possibly disease activity or prior therapy, remained undefined.

Taken from cysteine to phenylalanine, the CDR3 has 14 residues. The kept DNA is CDR3 alone, 42 bases in frame from the first base. The germline V end is reduced by 7 bases and the J end by 5 bases; junction bases left unmatched: 8. The CDR1 and CDR2 encoded by the germline V gene (reference sequence) are SEHNR and FQNEAQ. The Qiagen DNeasy kit was used to extract genomic DNA both from unsorted PBMCs and from the negatively selected CD4+ and CD8+ fractions. TCR beta CDR3 regions were amplified by immunoSEQ multiplex PCR using primers annealing to V and J segments. A synthetic immune receptor repertoire was used to minimize amplification bias, and remaining bias was computationally removed after sequencing. The paper's processing steps were these. Custom Python scripts were used to quantify repertoire diversity as the Shannon entropy index. The unsorted, CD4+ and CD8+ repertoires were each analyzed separately, with the exception of combined analyses, where CD4+ and CD8+ sequences were merged in silico. A clone counted as expanded when the clone's frequency after treatment rose at least 2-fold relative to C1D1, and clones undetected at baseline were given a pseudocount of 0.5. Clones with 0 or 1 copy at C1D1 were classified as singleton clones, and clones with 2 or more copies were classified as non-singleton clones. Clones expanded in unsorted samples were assigned a CD4+, CD8+ or unknown annotation through matching of protein sequences in sorted samples from the same patient. Wilcoxon tests on paired samples were used to test changes in diversity from C1D1 to C4D1. TCRdb took this table from immuneACCESS and kept in-frame rearrangements with V and J called. Such tables lack part of the clones; where checked against another copy, unresolved V genes explain under half of the gap, and the rest is unexplained. The V and J calls and clone size come from that table; D and trimming were worked out from the DNA. The sample has fewer than 95,000 clones on record, under 85% of them singletons. The top ten clones comprise more than 15% of the sample.

About this clone itself: The antigen it recognizes is unknown. No quality values exist for individual bases; no much larger clone is one base distant.

The time point tag for this specimen amounts to: cycle 4 day 1 (C4D1), after 5 to 7 weeks of nivolumab. Every trial patient had relapsed after autologous stem cell transplantation, and cohorts A, B and C differed in prior brentuximab vedotin exposure. The trial cohort included 50 to 60 patients with relapsed/refractory classical Hodgkin lymphoma, and each patient had a best overall response of complete response, partial response or progressive disease. In the multi-cohort phase II CheckMate 205 trial, trial patients received single-agent nivolumab. An independent review committee assessed best overall response by applying the 2007 International Working Group response criteria. Trial PBMCs were collected just before the start of nivolumab (C1D1) and during therapy at cycle 2 day 1 and cycle 4 day 1. Peripheral blood was collected in 8 mL Vacutainer Cell Preparation Tubes, from which PBMCs were isolated by centrifugation and then cryopreserved.

This chain joins TRBV7-9 to TRBJ2-3; TRBD2 aligns with 8 central bases. Sequencing used peripheral blood mononuclear cells (PBMCs), obtained before the fourth cycle of nivolumab. This receptor was obtained from a human donor with classical Hodgkin lymphoma. The nucleotides read TGTGCCAGCAACCTAGCGGGCGGCGAAGATACGCAGTATTTT. This sequence encodes CASNLAGGEDTQYF.